These 9 T cell receptor beta chains originate from one sample sequenced in a study of STAT5B mutations in CD4+ large granular lymphocyte leukemia. Produced via immunoSEQ multiplex PCR; TCRdb's table is partial and in-frame only. The sample contains roughly 30,000 clones, 65% to 80% of which appear only once. The sample comprised CD4+ T cells from blood buffy coats. Every receptor here comes from a human donor in good health.

This clone was detected once. V gene TRBV9 combines with J gene TRBJ1-2; no clear D. Trimming left V 0 bases short and J 11 bases short, with 14 bases between. Germline CDR1 is SGDLS and CDR2 is YYNGEE. CDR3 length: 13 residues. DNA of the CDR3: TGTGCCAGCAGCGTAGGGGTAGACCCCGGTTACACCTTC. This codes for CASSVGVDPGYTF.

The V call is TRBV5-1, the J call TRBJ1-6; D perhaps matches TRBD1 (6 bases). CDR1 is SGHRS and CDR2 is YFSETQ in the germline V gene. The CDR3 extends over 14 amino acids. V was trimmed by 1 base and J by 10 bases, leaving 12 bases between them. The CDR3 DNA reads TGCGCCAGCAGCTTGAAGGGGGAAGGATCACCCCTCCACTTT. This codes for CASSLKGEGSPLHF.

This chain uses TRBV30 with TRBJ1-2, with 8 bases fitting TRBD1. V was pared by 1 base and J by 6 bases, with 4 bases of the junction left unmatched. This CDR3 has 13 residues. Germline assignment: CDR1 GTSNPN and CDR2 SVGIG (reference sequence). CDR3 nucleotide sequence: TGTGCCTGGAGTGCGGACAGGGAAAATGGCTACACCTTC. Protein sequence: CAWSADRENGYTF.

The chain is built from TRBV6-5 and TRBJ2-3, with no clear D. The CDR3 extends over 11 amino acids. Looked up from germline, CDR1 is MNHEY and CDR2 is SVGAGI. Deletions cut 5 bases from V and 6 bases from J, with 6 bases between. CDR3 coding DNA: TGTGCCAGCAGTCCCGCGGATACGCAGTATTTT. It yields the protein CASSPADTQYF.

The V call is TRBV27, the J call TRBJ2-2, with D perhaps TRBD2 (5 bases). With 5 bases removed from V and 2 bases from J, the gap between germline ends came to 6 bases. Germline-derived CDR1 and CDR2 are MNHEY and SMNVEV (reference sequence). CDR3 length equals 13 residues. CDR3 amino acids: CASSGLNTGELFF. CDR3 bases: TGTGCCAGCAGTGGACTTAACACCGGGGAGCTGTTTTTT.

This clone was seen a single time. CDR3 sequence: CASSPLAGDSYNEQFF. The CDR3 DNA reads as TGTGCCAGCAGCCCGCTAGCGGGGGACTCCTACAATGAGCAGTTCTTC. The chain employs TRBV7-8 and TRBJ2-1; 10 bases line up with TRBD2. Germline V gene lookup returns CDR1 SGHVS and CDR2 FQNEAQ. V was clipped by 5 bases and J by 0 bases; unmatched bases: 4. This CDR3 comprises 16 residues.

The chain has TRBV6-5 and TRBJ2-1; 7 bases line up with TRBD1. The V segment lost 5 bases and the J segment 9 bases; nucleotides outside the gene matches: 7. CDR1 is MNHEY, CDR2 SVGAGI, per germline. The CDR3 contains 13 residues. DNA of the CDR3: TGTGCCAGCAGTCGAAGACAGGGTAGTGAGCAGTTCTTC. Translated: CASSRRQGSEQFF.

J is TRBJ1-3 and V is TRBV4-3; the D gene is possibly TRBD1 (6 bases). The CDR3 runs to 14 residues. The germline CDR1 and CDR2 sequences are LGHNA and YSLEER. The V gene lost 3 bases and the J gene lost 4 bases, with 10 bases spanning the gap. The CDR3 DNA sequence: TGCGCCAGCAGCCAGGGGGCCTTAGGAAACACCATATATTTT. Amino acids: CASSQGALGNTIYF.

The CDR3 DNA follows: TGTGCCAGCAGTCGACTAGCGGGAGATTACGAGCAGTACTTC. Residues: CASSRLAGDYEQYF. This chain connects TRBV6-6 to TRBJ2-7, with 12 nucleotides matching TRBD2. J was trimmed by 4 bases and V by 5 bases; bases with no gene match: 3. Germline lookup yields CDR1 MNHNY and CDR2 SVGAGI (reference sequence). CDR3 length equals 14 residues.